These T cell receptor beta chains were read from a single sample in a study of identical twins. TCRdb reprocessed the 5' RACE reads with MiXCR, giving one entry per CDR3 protein. The sample has 500,000 to 650,000 distinct CDR3 sequences, under 8.5% seen once. The data were also submitted as part of a second study, on yellow fever vaccine responses in identical twins.

The sequenced sample was PBMCs. The origin of the receptors is a woman between 18 and 30 years old in good health. Both conserved end residues are part of each CDR3. The D gene is left open where the match is weak. Rows may omit the clone size; those that give it use once, few, many or a size class.

D,J,size,V,CDR3,DNA
-,TRBJ1-1,few,TRBV12-3/TRBV12-4,CASGTDMNTEAFF,TGTGCCAGCGGTACAGATATGAACACTGAAGCTTTCTTT
TRBD2,TRBJ2-5,-,TRBV12-5,CASGHSGRETQYF,TGTGCTAGTGGCCATAGCGGGCGGGAGACCCAGTACTTC
-,TRBJ2-3,many,TRBV9,CASSGRWTSTDTQYF,TGTGCCAGCAGCGGGCGTTGGACTAGCACAGATACGCAGTATTTT
TRBD1,TRBJ2-2,many,TRBV12-3/TRBV12-4,CASNRQGGLSTGELFF,TGTGCCAGCAACCGACAGGGGGGTTTATCGACCGGGGAGCTGTTTTTT
-,TRBJ2-7,few,TRBV11-2,CASFGGNREQYF,TGTGCCTCCTTCGGGGGAAATCGCGAGCAGTACTTC
-,TRBJ1-5,few,TRBV12-3/TRBV12-4,CASSLFSASNQPQHF,TGTGCCAGCAGTTTATTCTCCGCCAGCAATCAGCCCCAGCATTTT
-,TRBJ2-4,-,TRBV12-3/TRBV12-4,CASSRGRPRSSKNIQYF,TGTGCCAGCAGCCGAGGCAGGCCCCGTAGCTCCAAAAACATTCAGTACTTC
-,TRBJ2-5,many,TRBV6-5,CASSYQGRGETQYF,TGTGCCAGCAGTTACCAGGGGCGCGGGGAGACCCAGTACTTC
-,TRBJ2-5,-,TRBV6-5,CASRLDRQGLQETQYF,TGTGCCAGCAGACTCGACAGGCAAGGGCTCCAAGAGACCCAGTACTTC
-,TRBJ1-1,-,TRBV25-1,CASSGTVGNTEAFF,TGTGCCAGCAGTGGGACGGTGGGGAACACTGAAGCTTTCTTT
-,TRBJ1-6,few,TRBV6-5,CASSYTGYNSPLHF,TGTGCCAGCAGTTACACAGGCTATAATTCACCCCTCCACTTT
-,TRBJ1-2,many,TRBV29-1,CSVADSYGYTF,TGCAGCGTTGCGGACAGCTATGGCTACACCTTC
-,TRBJ2-7,-,TRBV20-1,CSALGGRDYEQYF,TGCAGTGCCTTGGGCGGCAGGGACTACGAGCAGTACTTC
-,TRBJ1-2,few,TRBV5-1,CASSLGVPNGYTF,TGCGCCAGCAGCTTGGGAGTCCCCAATGGCTACACCTTC
-,TRBJ2-3,many,TRBV24-1,CATSGSGTDTQYF,TGTGCCACCAGTGGTTCGGGTACAGATACGCAGTATTTT
-,TRBJ2-4,many,TRBV7-8,CASSYQGTGTGKNIQYF,TGTGCCAGCAGCTACCAGGGTACCGGGACGGGCAAAAACATTCAGTACTTC
-,TRBJ1-5,-,TRBV11-2,CASSLGAGRPDNQPQHF,TGTGCCAGCAGCTTAGGGGCCGGCAGGCCCGACAATCAGCCCCAGCATTTT